These 26 T cell receptor beta chains came from one sample sequenced in a study of T cells in Graves' hyperthyroidism and ophthalmopathy. Using RNA transcripts as the source, TCR beta CDR3 regions were amplified. The TCR CDR3 was amplified in a first-round RT-PCR using the HTBI primer set. MiXCR was run by TCRdb on the multiplex PCR reads, yielding one entry per CDR3 protein. This table has 600,000 to 850,000 distinct CDR3 sequences, around 20% appearing once. The sample consisted of blood. These TCRs come from a woman aged 45-65 years with Graves' hyperthyroidism that later progressed to Graves' ophthalmopathy.

Comments on this clonotype: A much larger clone is a single base away; this may be a read error. The chain carries TRBV3-1 and TRBJ2-2, with D perhaps matching TRBD2 (6 bases). CDR3 size: 14 residues. Trimming took off 5 bases at V and 6 bases at J, with 13 bases between the two ends. Germline CDR1 LGHDT, CDR2 YNNKEL (reference sequence). The CDR3 is CASSWLEGSGELFF. As DNA, the CDR3 is TGTGCCAGCAGCTGGCTGGAGGGGTCCGGGGAGCTGTTTTTT.

The sample holds a few counts of this clonotype. In DNA, the CDR3 is TGCGCCAGCAGCTTGCTCCGGGTAGGGGGGACTGAAGCTTTCTTT. Translated: CASSLLRVGGTEAFF. This rearrangement joins TRBV5-1 to TRBJ1-1; tentative D call: TRBD1 (6 bases). V lost 1 base to trimming and J lost 5 bases, with 15 bases between them. This CDR3 has 15 amino acids. Germline-derived CDR1 and CDR2 are SGHRS and YFSETQ.

In its sample, this clonotype was seen many times. The CDR3 DNA is TGTGCCAGCAGCCAAGTTGAGCGCGAGCAGTACTTC. Its translation is CASSQVEREQYF. The chain carries TRBV3-1 and TRBJ2-7; unclear D gene. Between the trimmed V and J ends, which lost 1 base and 6 bases, there was a span of 7 bases. This CDR3 spans 12 amino acids. CDR1 is LGHDT and CDR2 is YNNKEL in the germline V gene (reference sequence).

This clonotype was counted many times. The chain is built from TRBV2 and TRBJ1-1; no reliable D call. V dropped 7 bases and J dropped 7 bases, with 19 bases sitting between them. The CDR3 length is 14 residues. Germline-derived CDR1 and CDR2 are SNHLY and FYNNEI. The CDR3 reads CASTTEVVGREAFF. CDR3 nucleotides: TGTGCCAGCACCACCGAAGTCGTTGGGCGTGAAGCTTTCTTT.

The chain has TRBV6-1 and TRBJ1-5; 9 nucleotides match TRBD1. CDR1 is MNHNS and CDR2 is SASEGT in the germline V gene. This CDR3 comprises 15 residues. Trimming removed 7 bases from V and 6 bases from J; junction bases left unmatched: 10. CDR3 coding DNA: TGTGCCAGCACCAACACAGGGGGCCGCCCTCAGCCCCAGCATTTT. This sequence encodes CASTNTGGRPQPQHF.

V usage is TRBV7-9 and J usage is TRBJ2-5; maybe TRBD2 (6 bases). The germline gives CDR1 SEHNR, CDR2 FQNEAQ (reference sequence). With 11 bases removed from V and 2 bases from J, the gap between germline ends came to 15 bases. The CDR3 extends over 13 amino acids. CDR3 amino acids: CASTGGSQETQYF. In nucleotides, the CDR3 is TGTGCCTCCACCGGAGGGTCACAAGAGACCCAGTACTTC.

This chain links TRBV5-8 with TRBJ1-4; D is possibly TRBD1 (5 bases). The CDR3 is made up of 15 amino acids. The germline gives CDR1 SGHTS, CDR2 YDEGEE. V lost 0 bases and J 6 bases, leaving 12 bases between the germline ends. CDR3 bases: TGTGCCAGCAGCTTGGGGTCCAGGGCCGATGAAAAACTGTTTTTT. The encoded protein is CASSLGSRADEKLFF. Based on the CDR3 plus reference TRBV5-8 and TRBJ1-4, the full variable domain is EAGVTQSPTHLIKTRGQQATLRCSPISGHTSVYWYQQALGLGLQFLLWYDEGEERNRGNFPPRFSGRQFPNYSSELNVNALELEDSALYLCASSLGSRADEKLFFGSGTQLSVL.

This clonotype has a handful of counts. CDR3 protein: CAIRGDRGDVEAFF. In nucleotides, the CDR3 is TGTGCCATCAGGGGGGACAGGGGAGATGTTGAAGCTTTCTTT. This sequence joins TRBV10-3 and TRBJ1-1, with 10 bases lining up with TRBD1. The CDR3 has 14 residues. Germline V gives CDR1 ENHRY, CDR2 SYGVKD. V shed 6 bases and J 7 bases; nucleotides not matched to a gene: 8.

This chain uses TRBV6-4 with TRBJ2-3; D may correspond to TRBD1 or TRBD2 (5 bases each). The CDR3 totals 14 residues. The germline gives CDR1 MRHNA, CDR2 SNTAGT. V gave up 4 bases and J gave up 1 base, with 9 bases separating them. The CDR3 sequence is CASSAEGRTDTQYF. The CDR3 DNA is TGTGCCAGCAGTGCCGAGGGGCGCACAGATACGCAGTATTTT.

This CDR3 is CATSRDLDRPNQPQHF. CDR3 coding DNA: TGTGCCACCAGCAGAGATTTGGACAGGCCCAATCAGCCCCAGCATTTT. The J gene is TRBJ1-5, the V gene TRBV15; 7 positions agree with TRBD1. This CDR3 has 16 amino acids. Trimming took 0 bases from V and 3 from J; bases not matched to a gene: 5. Germline lookup yields CDR1 LNHNV and CDR2 YYDKDF (reference sequence).

This clonotype was counted only a few times. V and J are TRBV24-1 and TRBJ1-2; D gene ambiguous. Germline assignment: CDR1 KGHDR and CDR2 SFDVKD. The V end was cut by 6 bases, the J end by 8 bases, with 12 bases between. There are 12 residues in the CDR3. CDR3 sequence: CATSLDGNGYTF. The CDR3 DNA sequence: TGTGCCACCAGTTTAGACGGGAACGGCTACACCTTC.

The sample holds many counts of this clonotype. The chain carries TRBV7-2 and TRBJ2-7; a weak D match, TRBD1 (6 bases). The CDR3 consists of 13 residues. Trimming removed 1 base from V and 5 bases from J, with 9 bases in between. CDR1 and CDR2 (germline): SGHTA, FQGNSA. The CDR3 DNA sequence: TGTGCCAGCAGCTTAGTCGCAGGGGACGAGCAGTACTTC. It encodes CASSLVAGDEQYF.

This clonotype was picked up a small number of times. The chain couples TRBV19 to TRBJ1-1, with D hard to call. Trimming stripped 9 bases from V and 5 bases from J, with 19 bases between. CDR1 is LNHDA, CDR2 SQIVND, per germline (reference sequence). This CDR3 is 14 amino acids long. Here the CDR3 DNA reads TGTGCCAGCCGATCGTCCCCTTTAAAAACTGAAGCTTTCTTT. Amino acid sequence: CASRSSPLKTEAFF.

This clonotype was observed at least ten times. This chain uses TRBV11-3 with TRBJ1-1; D unclear. V was trimmed by 5 bases and J by 10 bases, leaving 20 bases between them. Germline V gene lookup returns CDR1 SGHNT and CDR2 YENEEA. This CDR3 is 14 amino acids long. The CDR3: CASSPSGRPSGAFF. CDR3 DNA sequence: TGTGCCAGCAGCCCCTCGGGTCGGCCCAGCGGAGCTTTCTTT.

This clonotype has a count of ten or more. J is TRBJ2-4 and V is TRBV20-1, with TRBD2 matching over 9 bases. V lost 5 bases and J lost 5; bases outside the gene matches: 10. Germline loops: CDR1 DFQATT, CDR2 SNEGSKA (reference sequence). This CDR3 spans 15 amino acids. The CDR3 sequence: CSAGLDGTSQNIQYF. DNA for the CDR3: TGCAGTGCTGGGCTTGATGGGACTAGCCAAAACATTCAGTACTTC.

This clonotype has more than one count but fewer than ten. The J gene is TRBJ1-2, the V gene TRBV7-9, with TRBD1 matching over 8 bases. After removal of 6 bases from V and 5 bases from J, the junction contained 8 bases not matched to a gene. The CDR3 is 14 residues long. From germline, CDR1 is SEHNR and CDR2 FQNEAQ (reference sequence). This chain's CDR3 is CASRTTGEVYGYTF. For the CDR3, the DNA is TGTGCCAGCAGGACGACAGGGGAGGTATATGGCTACACCTTC.

The chain combines TRBV19 with TRBJ1-1; no firm D call. Germline lookup yields CDR1 LNHDA and CDR2 SQIVND (reference sequence). This CDR3 is built from 13 residues. Trimming removed 6 bases at V and 4 bases at J, with 12 bases between. The CDR3 is CASSERASTEAFF. The DNA for the CDR3 is TGTGCCAGTAGCGAACGGGCATCCACTGAAGCTTTCTTT.

The rearrangement links TRBV4-1 to TRBJ2-2; 8 bases fit TRBD2. This CDR3 has 17 residues. Germline-derived CDR1 and CDR2 are MGHRA and YSYEKL. The trim removed 1 base at V and 1 base at J, leaving 5 bases unmatched. CDR3 sequence: CASSQVSLAENTGELFF. The CDR3 DNA is TGCGCCAGCAGCCAAGTCTCACTAGCGGAGAACACCGGGGAGCTGTTTTTT.

This clonotype was picked up many times. The V and J genes are TRBV6-2 or TRBV6-3 and TRBJ1-1, with a possible D match to TRBD1 (6 bases). The CDR3 totals 14 residues. Germline values: CDR1 MNHEY, CDR2 SVGEGT. V dropped 7 bases and J dropped 0 bases, with 12 bases sitting between them. The CDR3 DNA is TGTGCCAGCACCTGGACAGAGATGAACACTGAAGCTTTCTTT. As protein: CASTWTEMNTEAFF.

This clonotype was detected only a few times. The chain links TRBV4-1 to TRBJ1-5, with 7 bases identical to TRBD1. CDR3 length: 16 residues. CDR1 is MGHRA, CDR2 YSYEKL, per germline. J gave up 1 base and V 1 base, and 4 bases lay outside the gene matches. The chain's CDR3 is CASSQVLQGSNQPQHF. The DNA of the CDR3 is TGCGCCAGCAGCCAAGTATTACAGGGGAGCAATCAGCCCCAGCATTTT.

This clonotype was seen only a few times. The DNA of the CDR3 is TGTGCCAGCAGCTTAACAGTACCCGCGGGAAACACCATATATTTT. This translates into CASSLTVPAGNTIYF. The rearrangement links TRBV7-9 to TRBJ1-3; D uncertain. Germline lookup yields CDR1 SEHNR and CDR2 FQNEAQ (reference sequence). This CDR3 region has 15 residues. Between the trimmed V and J ends, which lost 2 bases and 4 bases, there was a span of 12 bases.

This clonotype has just a few counts. This chain joins TRBV7-2 and TRBJ1-2, with D possibly being TRBD1 (5 bases). This CDR3 has 15 amino acids. The germline CDR1 and CDR2 sequences are SGHTA and FQGNSA. Trimming took off 5 bases at V and 5 bases at J, with 18 bases between the two ends. CDR3 in DNA: TGTGCCAGCAGCCTAGGGGTGGGCAGCTGGTATGGCTACACCTTC. Protein product: CASSLGVGSWYGYTF.

This chain connects TRBV3-1 to TRBJ2-1; TRBD2 might be the D (7 bases). The germline V gene has CDR1 LGHDT and CDR2 YNNKEL (reference sequence). The V and J ends lost 0 bases and 2 bases respectively, with 14 bases between them. This CDR3 is 17 amino acids long. CDR3 amino acids: CASSQDLGGGPYNEQFF. As DNA, the CDR3 is TGTGCCAGCAGCCAAGATTTGGGGGGGGGGCCCTACAATGAGCAGTTCTTC.

This clonotype was seen ten or more times. The chain carries TRBV10-3 and TRBJ2-5; perhaps TRBD2 as D (5 bases). The germline gives CDR1 ENHRY, CDR2 SYGVKD. Trimming removed 2 bases at V and 0 bases at J, with 10 bases between. CDR3 length: 15 residues. The CDR3 DNA reads TGTGCCATCAGTGAGCGGGGTTCGTACCAAGAGACCCAGTACTTC. It yields the protein CAISERGSYQETQYF.

This clonotype has more than one count but fewer than ten. V is TRBV6-1 and J is TRBJ1-5, with 12 bases lining up with TRBD1. The J segment lost 7 bases and the V segment lost 7 bases, leaving 11 bases of the junction unmatched. The CDR3 length is 16 residues. Germline lookup yields CDR1 MNHNS and CDR2 SASEGT. The CDR3 sequence: CASTIEGQGARQPQHF. The CDR3 DNA is TGTGCCAGCACCATTGAGGGACAGGGGGCTAGGCAGCCCCAGCATTTT.

The J gene is TRBJ1-5, the V gene TRBV19; weak D call: TRBD1 (6 bases). The V and J ends lost 4 bases and 3 bases respectively, with 10 bases between them. Germline loops: CDR1 LNHDA, CDR2 SQIVND (reference sequence). The CDR3 runs 14 residues. The CDR3 reads CASSNQGYNQPQHF. CDR3 bases: TGTGCCAGTAGTAATCAGGGGTACAATCAGCCCCAGCATTTT. The full variable domain, with the rest looked up from reference TRBV19 and TRBJ1-5, is DGGITQSPKYLFRKEGQNVTLSCEQNLNHDAMYWYRQDPGQGLRLIYYSQIVNDFQKGDIAEGYSVSREKKESFPLTVTSAQKNPTAFYLCASSNQGYNQPQHFGDGTRLSIL.